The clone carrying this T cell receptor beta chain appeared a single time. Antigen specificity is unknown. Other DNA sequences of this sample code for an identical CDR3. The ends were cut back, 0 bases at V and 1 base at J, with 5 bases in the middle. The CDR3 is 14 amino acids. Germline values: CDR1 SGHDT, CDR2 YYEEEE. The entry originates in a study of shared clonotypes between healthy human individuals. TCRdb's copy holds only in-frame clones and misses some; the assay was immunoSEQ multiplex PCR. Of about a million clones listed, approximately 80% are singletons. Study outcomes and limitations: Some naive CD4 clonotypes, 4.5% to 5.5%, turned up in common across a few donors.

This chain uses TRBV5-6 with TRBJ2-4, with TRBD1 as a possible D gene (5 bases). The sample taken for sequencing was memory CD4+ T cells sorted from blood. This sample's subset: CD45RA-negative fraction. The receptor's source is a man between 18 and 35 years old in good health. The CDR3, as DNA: TGTGCCAGCAGCTTGGCAGGGGCCAAAAACATTCAGTACTTC. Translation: CASSLAGAKNIQYF.